A selection of T cell receptor beta chains follows, all from one sample in a study of control samples from healthy donors and cancer patients. The assay was immunoSEQ multiplex PCR, and TCRdb's table has in-frame clones only and misses some. The sample lists about 150,000 clones, approximately 94% occurring once. Sequencing was performed on blood. These receptors came from a man aged 35-49 years in good health. CDR3s include the opening cysteine and the closing phenylalanine or tryptophan. D genes are given only for firm matches. Clone sizes are given selectively: once, few, many, or a class where the clone is expanded.

d_call: .
cdr3_length: 15
v_call: TRBV6-5
clone_size: once
j_call: TRBJ1-6
cdr3_aa: CASSYRGGWNSPLHF
cdr3_nt: TGTGCCAGCAGTTACCGAGGGGGATGGAATTCACCCCTCCACTTT

d_call: .
cdr3_length: 14
v_call: TRBV6-6
clone_size: .
j_call: TRBJ1-1
cdr3_aa: CATFGGGRDTEAFF
cdr3_nt: TGTGCCACCTTCGGCGGGGGGCGGGACACTGAAGCTTTCTTT

d_call: TRBD1
cdr3_length: 17
v_call: TRBV28
clone_size: .
j_call: TRBJ2-7
cdr3_aa: CASSLPAGTGANYEQYF
cdr3_nt: TGTGCCAGCAGTTTACCGGCCGGGACAGGGGCAAACTACGAGCAGTACTTC

d_call: TRBD2
cdr3_length: 17
v_call: TRBV3-1/TRBV3-2
clone_size: once
j_call: TRBJ2-3
cdr3_aa: CASSQGLAGPFTDTQYF
cdr3_nt: TGTGCCAGCAGCCAAGGGCTAGCGGGGCCCTTCACAGATACGCAGTATTTT

d_call: .
cdr3_length: 15
v_call: TRBV5-1
clone_size: .
j_call: TRBJ2-7
cdr3_aa: CASSLNALGIYEQYF
cdr3_nt: TGCGCCAGCAGCTTGAACGCTCTGGGGATTTACGAGCAGTACTTC

d_call: .
cdr3_length: 14
v_call: TRBV7-2
clone_size: .
j_call: TRBJ2-7
cdr3_aa: CASSAVWRMDEQYF
cdr3_nt: TGTGCCAGCAGCGCTGTATGGAGGATGGACGAGCAGTACTTC

d_call: .
cdr3_length: 14
v_call: TRBV5-6
clone_size: .
j_call: TRBJ1-5
cdr3_aa: CASSLGVGNQPQHF
cdr3_nt: TGTGCCAGCAGCTTGGGTGTGGGCAATCAGCCCCAGCATTTT

d_call: .
cdr3_length: 11
v_call: TRBV30
clone_size: .
j_call: TRBJ1-2
cdr3_aa: CAWRGAGGYTF
cdr3_nt: TGTGCCTGGAGGGGGGCTGGGGGCTACACCTTC

d_call: .
cdr3_length: 14
v_call: TRBV30
clone_size: .
j_call: TRBJ1-1
cdr3_aa: CAWRESGTPNEAFF
cdr3_nt: TGTGCCTGGAGAGAAAGCGGGACTCCTAATGAAGCTTTCTTT

d_call: .
cdr3_length: 14
v_call: TRBV3-1/TRBV3-2
clone_size: .
j_call: TRBJ1-6
cdr3_aa: CASSQEQGNSPLHF
cdr3_nt: TGTGCCAGCAGCCAAGAACAGGGTAATTCACCCCTCCACTTT

d_call: .
cdr3_length: 15
v_call: TRBV9
clone_size: .
j_call: TRBJ2-7
cdr3_aa: CASSPHRVKGHEQYF
cdr3_nt: TGTGCCAGCAGCCCCCATCGGGTTAAGGGCCACGAGCAGTACTTC

d_call: .
cdr3_length: 13
v_call: TRBV24-1
clone_size: .
j_call: TRBJ1-2
cdr3_aa: CATSGQGNYGYTF
cdr3_nt: TGTGCCACCAGTGGGCAGGGAAACTATGGCTACACCTTC

d_call: .
cdr3_length: 15
v_call: TRBV4-3
clone_size: .
j_call: TRBJ1-3
cdr3_aa: CASSLRLGEVNTIYF
cdr3_nt: TGCGCCAGCAGCTTAAGATTAGGGGAGGTTAACACCATATATTTT

d_call: .
cdr3_length: 14
v_call: TRBV30
clone_size: .
j_call: TRBJ2-2
cdr3_aa: CAWSVAGYTGELFF
cdr3_nt: TGTGCCTGGAGTGTAGCAGGGTACACCGGGGAGCTGTTTTTT

d_call: .
cdr3_length: 11
v_call: TRBV5-6
clone_size: .
j_call: TRBJ1-2
cdr3_aa: CASSSAYGYTF
cdr3_nt: TGTGCCAGCAGCTCCGCGTATGGCTACACCTTC

d_call: .
cdr3_length: 13
v_call: TRBV28
clone_size: once
j_call: TRBJ1-2
cdr3_aa: CASSLTGLYGYTF
cdr3_nt: TGTGCCAGCAGTTTAACTGGACTCTATGGCTACACCTTC

d_call: .
cdr3_length: 11
v_call: TRBV19
clone_size: .
j_call: TRBJ2-1
cdr3_aa: CASSQGYEQFF
cdr3_nt: TGTGCCAGTAGCCAAGGATATGAGCAGTTCTTC

d_call: TRBD1
cdr3_length: 16
v_call: TRBV7-9
clone_size: .
j_call: TRBJ2-3
cdr3_aa: CASSPPTGPSTDTQYF
cdr3_nt: TGTGCCAGCAGCCCCCCGACAGGGCCTAGCACAGATACGCAGTATTTT

d_call: .
cdr3_length: 13
v_call: TRBV4-1
clone_size: .
j_call: TRBJ1-5
cdr3_aa: CASSLTPGQPQHF
cdr3_nt: TGCGCCAGCAGCCTTACCCCCGGGCAGCCCCAGCATTTT

d_call: TRBD1
cdr3_length: 12
v_call: TRBV19
clone_size: .
j_call: TRBJ1-4
cdr3_aa: CASGQDNEKLFF
cdr3_nt: TGTGCCAGTGGACAGGATAATGAAAAACTGTTTTTT

d_call: .
cdr3_length: 14
v_call: TRBV6-6
clone_size: .
j_call: TRBJ1-1
cdr3_aa: CASNFVEGGTEAFF
cdr3_nt: TGTGCCAGCAATTTTGTTGAAGGTGGGACTGAAGCTTTCTTT

d_call: TRBD1
cdr3_length: 15
v_call: TRBV19
clone_size: .
j_call: TRBJ1-2
cdr3_aa: CASSAGTGGTYGYTF
cdr3_nt: TGTGCCAGTAGCGCCGGGACAGGGGGCACCTATGGCTACACCTTC

d_call: .
cdr3_length: 15
v_call: TRBV9
clone_size: .
j_call: TRBJ1-5
cdr3_aa: CASSVVAVANQPQHF
cdr3_nt: TGTGCCAGCAGCGTAGTGGCAGTTGCTAATCAGCCCCAGCATTTT

d_call: .
cdr3_length: 13
v_call: TRBV11-2
clone_size: .
j_call: TRBJ1-5
cdr3_aa: CASSQESWGTQHF
cdr3_nt: TGTGCCAGCAGCCAAGAAAGTTGGGGGACCCAGCATTTT

d_call: .
cdr3_length: 16
v_call: TRBV27
clone_size: .
j_call: TRBJ1-1
cdr3_aa: CASSLVWGARNTEAFF
cdr3_nt: TGTGCCAGCAGTTTGGTATGGGGCGCAAGGAACACTGAAGCTTTCTTT

d_call: TRBD1
cdr3_length: 16
v_call: TRBV24-1
clone_size: once
j_call: TRBJ1-5
cdr3_aa: CATSDPGQGGNQPQHF
cdr3_nt: TGTGCCACCAGTGACCCGGGACAGGGGGGGAATCAGCCCCAGCATTTT

d_call: .
cdr3_length: 15
v_call: TRBV9
clone_size: .
j_call: TRBJ1-6
cdr3_aa: CASSRLGTGNSPLHF
cdr3_nt: TGTGCCAGCAGCCGCCTCGGGACCGGTAATTCACCCCTCCACTTT

d_call: .
cdr3_length: 13
v_call: TRBV6-1
clone_size: .
j_call: TRBJ1-5
cdr3_aa: CASSERWDQPQHF
cdr3_nt: TGTGCCAGCAGTGAACGGTGGGATCAGCCCCAGCATTTT

d_call: TRBD1
cdr3_length: 14
v_call: TRBV5-4
clone_size: .
j_call: TRBJ2-3
cdr3_aa: CASRDRGRTDTQYF
cdr3_nt: TGTGCCAGCAGGGACAGGGGACGCACAGATACGCAGTATTTT

d_call: .
cdr3_length: 14
v_call: TRBV24-1
clone_size: .
j_call: TRBJ2-5
cdr3_aa: CATSARGGGETQYF
cdr3_nt: TGTGCCACCAGTGCTAGGGGTGGTGGGGAGACCCAGTACTTC

d_call: .
cdr3_length: 16
v_call: TRBV2
clone_size: .
j_call: TRBJ2-4
cdr3_aa: CASSGTGPAVKNIQYF
cdr3_nt: TGTGCCAGCAGTGGAACCGGCCCGGCGGTCAAAAACATTCAGTACTTC

d_call: TRBD2
cdr3_length: 13
v_call: TRBV19
clone_size: .
j_call: TRBJ2-1
cdr3_aa: CASSPGLYNEQFF
cdr3_nt: TGTGCCAGTAGTCCGGGACTATACAATGAGCAGTTCTTC

d_call: .
cdr3_length: 13
v_call: TRBV2
clone_size: .
j_call: TRBJ2-7
cdr3_aa: CASNPLSPYEQYF
cdr3_nt: TGTGCCAGCAACCCTCTTTCCCCCTACGAGCAGTACTTC

d_call: .
cdr3_length: 15
v_call: TRBV2
clone_size: .
j_call: TRBJ1-4
cdr3_aa: CASKGGDTTNEKLFF
cdr3_nt: TGTGCCAGCAAGGGGGGTGACACAACTAATGAAAAACTGTTTTTT

d_call: .
cdr3_length: 16
v_call: TRBV28
clone_size: .
j_call: TRBJ1-1
cdr3_aa: CASRLSPGALNTEAFF
cdr3_nt: TGTGCCAGCAGGCTTAGTCCGGGGGCTCTGAACACTGAAGCTTTCTTT

d_call: .
cdr3_length: 14
v_call: TRBV28
clone_size: .
j_call: TRBJ1-2
cdr3_aa: CASSLPRQAAGYTF
cdr3_nt: TGTGCCAGCAGTTTACCTCGGCAGGCTGCTGGCTACACCTTC

d_call: .
cdr3_length: 13
v_call: TRBV6-1
clone_size: .
j_call: TRBJ1-2
cdr3_aa: CASSDPQQERYTF
cdr3_nt: TGTGCCAGCAGTGATCCCCAACAGGAACGCTACACCTTC

d_call: .
cdr3_length: 14
v_call: TRBV5-3
clone_size: .
j_call: TRBJ1-1
cdr3_aa: CARSIPVPGTEAFF
cdr3_nt: TGTGCCAGAAGCATACCAGTCCCAGGCACTGAAGCTTTCTTT

d_call: TRBD1
cdr3_length: 15
v_call: TRBV19
clone_size: .
j_call: TRBJ1-3
cdr3_aa: CASSISVGRGNTIYF
cdr3_nt: TGTGCCAGTAGTATCTCGGTCGGCAGGGGGAACACCATATATTTT

d_call: .
cdr3_length: 13
v_call: TRBV6-5
clone_size: .
j_call: TRBJ2-4
cdr3_aa: CASSPMAKNIQYF
cdr3_nt: TGTGCCAGCAGTCCCATGGCCAAAAACATTCAGTACTTC

d_call: .
cdr3_length: 11
v_call: TRBV20-1
clone_size: once
j_call: TRBJ2-4
cdr3_aa: CSARDEAVLIF
cdr3_nt: TGCAGTGCTAGAGATGAGGCAGTCCTGATCTTC

d_call: TRBD2
cdr3_length: 12
v_call: TRBV6-5
clone_size: .
j_call: TRBJ2-5
cdr3_aa: CASYPGGETQYF
cdr3_nt: TGTGCCAGCTACCCGGGGGGGGAGACCCAGTACTTC

d_call: .
cdr3_length: 13
v_call: TRBV19
clone_size: .
j_call: TRBJ1-2
cdr3_aa: CASSMAPPYGYTF
cdr3_nt: TGTGCCAGTAGTATGGCACCTCCCTATGGCTACACCTTC

d_call: .
cdr3_length: 20
v_call: TRBV6-4
clone_size: .
j_call: TRBJ1-1
cdr3_aa: CASSEPGPQGGLGVNTEAFF
cdr3_nt: TGTGCCAGCAGTGAGCCCGGACCTCAGGGTGGTTTGGGGGTGAACACTGAAGCTTTCTTT